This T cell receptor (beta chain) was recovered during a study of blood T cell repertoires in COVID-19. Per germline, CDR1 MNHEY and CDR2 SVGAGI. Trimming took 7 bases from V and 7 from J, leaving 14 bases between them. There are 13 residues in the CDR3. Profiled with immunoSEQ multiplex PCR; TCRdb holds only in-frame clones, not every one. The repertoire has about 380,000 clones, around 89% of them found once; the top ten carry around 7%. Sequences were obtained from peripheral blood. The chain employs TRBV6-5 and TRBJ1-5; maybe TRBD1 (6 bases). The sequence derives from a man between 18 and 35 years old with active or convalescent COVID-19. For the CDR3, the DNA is TGTGCCAGCAACCCAGGGGTCGGACAGCCCCAGCATTTT. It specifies CASNPGVGQPQHF.